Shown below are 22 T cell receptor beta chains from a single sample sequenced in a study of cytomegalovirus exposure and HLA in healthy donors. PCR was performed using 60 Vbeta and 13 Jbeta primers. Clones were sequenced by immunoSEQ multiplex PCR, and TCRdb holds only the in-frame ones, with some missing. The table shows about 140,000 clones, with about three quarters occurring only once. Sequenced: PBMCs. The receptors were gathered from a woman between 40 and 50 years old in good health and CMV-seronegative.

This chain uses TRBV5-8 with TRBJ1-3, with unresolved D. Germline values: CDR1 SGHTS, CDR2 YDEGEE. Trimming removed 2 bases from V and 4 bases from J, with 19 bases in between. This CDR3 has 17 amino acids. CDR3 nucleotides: TGTGCCAGCAGCTTTTCGGAGTCTTCTCTCCGCGGAAACACCATATATTTT. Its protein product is CASSFSESSLRGNTIYF.

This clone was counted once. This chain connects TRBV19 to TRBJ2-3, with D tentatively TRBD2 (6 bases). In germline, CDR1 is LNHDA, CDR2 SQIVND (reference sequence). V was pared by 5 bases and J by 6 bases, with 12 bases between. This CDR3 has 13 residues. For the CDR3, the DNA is TGTGCCAGTAGTCCCGGGACTTTGGATACGCAGTATTTT. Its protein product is CASSPGTLDTQYF. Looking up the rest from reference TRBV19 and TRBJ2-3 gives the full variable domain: DGGITQSPKYLFRKEGQNVTLSCEQNLNHDAMYWYRQDPGQGLRLIYYSQIVNDFQKGDIAEGYSVSREKKESFPLTVTSAQKNPTAFYLCASSPGTLDTQYFGPGTRLTVL.

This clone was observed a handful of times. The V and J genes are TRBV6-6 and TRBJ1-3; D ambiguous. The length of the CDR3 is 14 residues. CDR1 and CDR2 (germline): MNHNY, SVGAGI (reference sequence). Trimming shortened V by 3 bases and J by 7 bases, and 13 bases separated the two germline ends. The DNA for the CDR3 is TGTGCCAGCAGTTATGGCGGGGTCGGTAACACCATATATTTT. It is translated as CASSYGGVGNTIYF.

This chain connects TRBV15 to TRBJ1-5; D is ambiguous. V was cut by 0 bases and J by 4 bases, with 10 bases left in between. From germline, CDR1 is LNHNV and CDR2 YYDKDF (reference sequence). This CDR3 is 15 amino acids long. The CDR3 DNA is TGTGCCACCAGCAGAGATTACAGTGTTAATCAGCCCCAGCATTTT. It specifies CATSRDYSVNQPQHF. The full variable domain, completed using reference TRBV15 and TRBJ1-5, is DAMVIQNPRYQVTQFGKPVTLSCSQTLNHNVMYWYQQKSSQAPKLLFHYYDKDFNNEADTPDNFQSRRPNTSFCFLDIRSPGLGDTAMYLCATSRDYSVNQPQHFGDGTRLSIL.

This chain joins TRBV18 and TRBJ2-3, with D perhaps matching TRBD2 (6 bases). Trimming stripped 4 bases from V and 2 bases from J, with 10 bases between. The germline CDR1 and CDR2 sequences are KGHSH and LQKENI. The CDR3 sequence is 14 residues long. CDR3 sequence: CASSRLGDTDTQYF. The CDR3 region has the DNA TGTGCCAGCTCACGACTAGGTGACACAGATACGCAGTATTTT.

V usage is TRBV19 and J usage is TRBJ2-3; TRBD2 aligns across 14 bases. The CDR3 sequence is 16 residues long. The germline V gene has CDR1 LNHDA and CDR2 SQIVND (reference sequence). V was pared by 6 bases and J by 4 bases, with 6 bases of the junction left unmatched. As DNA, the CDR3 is TGTGCCAGTAGCCTAGGACTAGCGGGGGGCTCAGATACGCAGTATTTT. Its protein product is CASSLGLAGGSDTQYF.

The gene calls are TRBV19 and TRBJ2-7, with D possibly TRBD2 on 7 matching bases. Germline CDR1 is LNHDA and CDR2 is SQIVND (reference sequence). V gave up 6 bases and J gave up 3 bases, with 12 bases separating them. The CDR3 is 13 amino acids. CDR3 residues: CASRGGPFYEQYF. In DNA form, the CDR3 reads TGTGCCAGTAGGGGGGGGCCATTCTACGAGCAGTACTTC.

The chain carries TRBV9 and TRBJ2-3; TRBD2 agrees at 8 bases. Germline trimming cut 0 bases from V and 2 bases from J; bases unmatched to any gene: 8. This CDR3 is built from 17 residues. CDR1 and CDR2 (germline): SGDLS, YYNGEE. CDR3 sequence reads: CASSVESGSLYTDTQYF. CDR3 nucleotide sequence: TGTGCCAGCAGCGTAGAAAGCGGGAGCCTCTACACAGATACGCAGTATTTT.

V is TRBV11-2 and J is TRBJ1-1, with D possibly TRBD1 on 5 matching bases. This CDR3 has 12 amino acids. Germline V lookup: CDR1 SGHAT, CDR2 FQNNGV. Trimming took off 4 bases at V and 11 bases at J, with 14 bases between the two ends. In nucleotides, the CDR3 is TGTGCCAGCAGCTCATCAGGGATATGGGCTTTCTTT. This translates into CASSSSGIWAFF.

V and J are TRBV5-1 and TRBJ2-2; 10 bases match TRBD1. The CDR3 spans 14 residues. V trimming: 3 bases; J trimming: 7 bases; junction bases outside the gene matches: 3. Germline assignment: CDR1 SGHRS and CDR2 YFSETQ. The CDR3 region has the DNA TGCGCCAGCAGCTCGGACAGGGGGATCGGGGAGCTGTTTTTT. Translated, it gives CASSSDRGIGELFF.

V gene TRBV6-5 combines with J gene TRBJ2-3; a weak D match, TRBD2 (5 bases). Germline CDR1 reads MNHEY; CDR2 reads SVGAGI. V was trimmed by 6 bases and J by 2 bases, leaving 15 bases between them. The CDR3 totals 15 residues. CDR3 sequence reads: CASSGLGRDTDTQYF. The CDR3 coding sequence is TGTGCCAGCAGCGGACTGGGTCGGGACACAGATACGCAGTATTTT.

CDR3: CASSPTGLAGAHSYNEQFF. The CDR3 nucleotides are TGCGCCAGCAGCCCGACGGGACTAGCGGGGGCCCACTCCTACAATGAGCAGTTCTTC. The chain couples TRBV4-1 to TRBJ2-1; 14 nucleotides align to TRBD2. The CDR3 is 19 amino acids. Germline CDR1 MGHRA, CDR2 YSYEKL. J gave up 0 bases and V 4 bases, and 8 bases lay outside the gene matches.

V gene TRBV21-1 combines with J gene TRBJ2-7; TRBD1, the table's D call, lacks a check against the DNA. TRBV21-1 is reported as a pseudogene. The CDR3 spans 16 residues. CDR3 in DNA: TGTGCCAGCAACCCCTGGGCGATATCCCAAATTTGCGAGCAGTACTTC. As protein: CASNPWAISQICEQYF.

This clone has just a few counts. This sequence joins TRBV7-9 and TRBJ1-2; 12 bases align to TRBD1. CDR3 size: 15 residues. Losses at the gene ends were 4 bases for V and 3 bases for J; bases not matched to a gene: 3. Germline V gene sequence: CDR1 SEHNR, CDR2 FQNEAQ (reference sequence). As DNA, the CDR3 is TGTGCCAGCAGCTCGGGACAGGGGGCCGACTATGGCTACACCTTC. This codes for CASSSGQGADYGYTF.

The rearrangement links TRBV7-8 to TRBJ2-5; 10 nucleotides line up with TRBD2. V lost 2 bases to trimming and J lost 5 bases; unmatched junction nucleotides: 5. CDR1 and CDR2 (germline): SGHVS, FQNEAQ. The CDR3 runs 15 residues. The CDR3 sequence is CASSLQRGGRETQYF. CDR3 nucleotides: TGTGCCAGCAGCTTACAGCGGGGGGGCCGGGAGACCCAGTACTTC.

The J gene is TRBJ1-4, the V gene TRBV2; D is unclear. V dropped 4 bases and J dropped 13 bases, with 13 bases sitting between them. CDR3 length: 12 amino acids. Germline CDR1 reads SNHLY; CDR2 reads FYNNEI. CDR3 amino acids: CASSVGGPSLFF. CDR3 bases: TGTGCCAGCAGTGTCGGTGGGCCCTCACTGTTTTTT.

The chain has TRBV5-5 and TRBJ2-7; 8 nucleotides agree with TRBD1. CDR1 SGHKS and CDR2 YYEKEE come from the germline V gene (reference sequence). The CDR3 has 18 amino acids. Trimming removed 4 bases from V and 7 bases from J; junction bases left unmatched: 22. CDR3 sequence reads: CASSPGQGGASTGPEQYF. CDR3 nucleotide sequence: TGTGCCAGCAGCCCCGGACAGGGCGGAGCTAGCACAGGACCTGAGCAGTACTTC.

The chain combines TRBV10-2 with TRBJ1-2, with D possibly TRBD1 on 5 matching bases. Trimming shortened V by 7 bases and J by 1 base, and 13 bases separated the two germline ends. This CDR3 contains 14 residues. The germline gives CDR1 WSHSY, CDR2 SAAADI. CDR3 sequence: CASTPTVLNYGYTF. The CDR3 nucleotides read TGCGCCAGCACCCCGACAGTACTTAACTATGGCTACACCTTC.

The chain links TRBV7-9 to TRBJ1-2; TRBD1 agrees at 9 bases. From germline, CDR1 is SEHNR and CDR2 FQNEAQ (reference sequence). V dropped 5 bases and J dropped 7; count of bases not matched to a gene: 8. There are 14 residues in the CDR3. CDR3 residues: CASSHPGQGGGYTF. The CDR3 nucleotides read TGTGCCAGCAGCCATCCGGGACAGGGTGGTGGCTACACCTTC.

In DNA form, the CDR3 reads TGTGCCAGCTCACCACTAGAGCGTCAAGAGACCCAGTACTTC. Amino acids: CASSPLERQETQYF. The V gene is TRBV18, the J gene TRBJ2-5; D is ambiguous. Germline V lookup: CDR1 KGHSH, CDR2 LQKENI. The CDR3 spans 14 residues. Trimming stripped 1 base from V and 2 bases from J, with 8 bases between.

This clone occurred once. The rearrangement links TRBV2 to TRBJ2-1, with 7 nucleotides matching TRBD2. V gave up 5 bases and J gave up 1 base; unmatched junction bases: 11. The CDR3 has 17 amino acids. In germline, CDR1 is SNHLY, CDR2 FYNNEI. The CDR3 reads CASSSPRSGDSYNEQFF. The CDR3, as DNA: TGTGCCAGCAGTAGCCCCCGGAGCGGGGATTCCTACAATGAGCAGTTCTTC.

The CDR3 region has the DNA TGTGCCATCAGTGAGGGGCTCGGGGGGGGGACCCAGTACTTC. This encodes CAISEGLGGGTQYF. The J gene is TRBJ2-5, the V gene TRBV10-3; TRBD2 agrees at 8 bases. J gave up 7 bases and V 2 bases, and 6 bases lay outside the gene matches. Per germline, CDR1 ENHRY and CDR2 SYGVKD. This CDR3 spans 14 amino acids.